Included here is one T cell receptor (beta chain) sequence, with context. The antigen remains unidentified. The sample comes from a study of cytomegalovirus exposure and HLA in healthy donors. Study-level points and caveats: The study listed about 150 cytomegalovirus-associated TCR beta chains. Accounts indicate the classifier identified cytomegalovirus status with strong specificity and sensitivity.

Germline-derived CDR1 and CDR2 are LGHNA and YNFKEQ. This CDR3 has 17 residues. The V gene end was trimmed by 1 base and the J gene end by 7 bases; junction bases not matched to a gene: 11. Method: immunoSEQ multiplex PCR; TCRdb's copy keeps in-frame clones and lacks some. The sample lists about 120,000 clones; around 86% were seen once. Source material: PBMCs. This receptor was obtained from a man aged 18 to 35 in good health and CMV-seronegative. The rearrangement links TRBV4-2 to TRBJ2-1, with 9 bases that match TRBD2. The CDR3 here is CASSQGSRGRAGNEQFF. CDR3 in DNA: TGTGCCAGCAGCCAAGGATCTCGCGGGAGGGCCGGAAATGAGCAGTTCTTC.